These 12 T cell receptor beta chains were sequenced from one sample in a study of blood T cell repertoires in COVID-19 (dated by TCRdb to 2018 to 2021). The library came from the immunoSEQ multiplex PCR assay. TCRdb took this table from immuneACCESS and kept in-frame rearrangements with V and J called. Such tables lack part of the clones; where checked against another copy, unresolved V genes explain under half of the gap, and the rest is unexplained. The sample profile shows around 50,000 clones; 77% of them were found once. Around 20% of the sample rests with the top ten. The sample was peripheral blood. These receptors were taken from a human donor with active or convalescent COVID-19. The donor label of this sample is uncertain.

The V call is TRBV19, the J call TRBJ2-4; 16 positions match TRBD2. With 10 bases clipped from V and 1 base from J, the junction kept 13 bases outside the gene matches. The germline gives CDR1 LNHDA, CDR2 SQIVND (reference sequence). There are 19 residues in the CDR3. CDR3 sequence (DNA): TGTGCCACCAGTGACTGGGGACTAGCGGGAGGGGGGGCCAAAAACATTCAGTACTTC. Translated, it gives CATSDWGLAGGGAKNIQYF. Full variable domain (missing parts from reference TRBV19 and TRBJ2-4): DGGITQSPKYLFRKEGQNVTLSCEQNLNHDAMYWYRQDPGQGLRLIYYSQIVNDFQKGDIAEGYSVSREKKESFPLTVTSAQKNPTAFYLCATSDWGLAGGGAKNIQYFGAGTRLSVL.

The chain carries TRBV12-3 or TRBV12-4 and TRBJ2-1; perhaps TRBD2 as D (6 bases). V lost 7 bases and J lost 2, with 9 bases in between. The CDR3 has 13 amino acids. CDR3 in amino acids: CASTRTTYNEQFF. The CDR3 region has the DNA TGTGCCAGCACCAGGACTACCTACAATGAGCAGTTCTTC.

This chain joins TRBV3-1 (or the pseudogene TRBV3-2) and TRBJ1-5; D ambiguous. V was trimmed by 0 bases and J by 0 bases, leaving 6 bases between them. This CDR3 is 15 amino acids long. Germline CDR1 reads LGHDT; CDR2 reads YNNKEL (reference sequence). The CDR3 nucleotides are TGTGCCAGCAGCCAAGATGTTCATAGCAATCAGCCCCAGCATTTT. The encoded protein is CASSQDVHSNQPQHF.

The chain recombines TRBV11-3 with TRBJ2-5; the D gene is possibly TRBD1 (6 bases). Trimming pared 6 bases from V and 4 bases from J, leaving 12 bases between. Germline-derived CDR1 and CDR2 are SGHNT and YENEEA. This CDR3 comprises 13 residues. CDR3 sequence (DNA): TGTGCCAGCAGTTTACAGGGTGGAGAGACCCAGTACTTC. This codes for CASSLQGGETQYF.

The J gene is TRBJ2-4, the V gene TRBV6-2 or TRBV6-3; 8 bases fit TRBD2. Unmatched junction bases numbered 6, after V lost 4 bases and J lost 7 bases. Per germline, CDR1 MNHEY and CDR2 SVGEGT. The CDR3 has 14 amino acids. The CDR3 region has the DNA TGTGCCAGCAGTTTAGACACGGGGGGGAACATTCAGTACTTC. Residues: CASSLDTGGNIQYF.

This sequence joins TRBV2 and TRBJ1-2, with a tentative D call TRBD1 (5 bases). This CDR3 region has 13 residues. V gave up 3 bases and J gave up 7 bases, with 12 bases separating them. CDR1 is SNHLY and CDR2 is FYNNEI in the germline V gene. CDR3 in amino acids: CASSDFGGGGYTF. CDR3 sequence (DNA): TGTGCCAGCAGTGATTTTGGGGGGGGTGGCTACACCTTC. Variable domain in full (rest from reference TRBV2 and TRBJ1-2): EPEVTQTPSHQVTQMGQEVILRCVPISNHLYFYWYRQILGQKVEFLVSFYNNEISEKSEIFDDQFSVERPDGSNFTLKIRSTKLEDSAMYFCASSDFGGGGYTFGSGTRLTVV.

J is TRBJ2-7 and V is TRBV2; no definite D call. Germline assignment: CDR1 SNHLY and CDR2 FYNNEI. This CDR3 has 13 amino acids. V gave up 10 bases and J gave up 0 bases, with 13 bases separating them. The CDR3 loop is CATQTHFSYEQYF. In DNA, the CDR3 is TGTGCCACCCAAACCCACTTCTCCTACGAGCAGTACTTC.

This sequence joins TRBV6-2 or TRBV6-3 and TRBJ1-1; no reliable D call. The ends were cut back, 7 bases at V and 1 base at J, with 10 bases in the middle. The CDR3 extends over 13 amino acids. Germline V CDR1 and CDR2: MNHEY, SVGEGT. CDR3 in amino acids: CASIPTGNTEAFF. CDR3 in DNA: TGTGCCAGCATCCCGACTGGGAACACTGAAGCTTTCTTT.

In the case of this clone: The junction departs from the called germline gene at one end, perhaps through a read error. The chain combines TRBV30 with TRBJ1-6, with D possibly matching TRBD1 (5 bases). CDR1 GTSNPN and CDR2 SVGIG come from the germline V gene (reference sequence). The CDR3 totals 13 residues. This chain's CDR3 is CAWSVRDRGGVLF. The CDR3 nucleotides read TGTGCCTGGAGTGTACGAGACAGAGGAGGGGTCTTGTTT. The whole variable domain, filled in from reference TRBV30 and TRBJ1-6, reads SQTIHQWPATLVQPVGSPLSLECTVEGTSNPNLYWYRQAAGRGLQLLFYSVGIGQISSEVPQNLSASRPQDRQFILSSKKLLLSDSGFYLCAWSVRDRGGVLFGNGTRLTVT.

The chain uses TRBV7-8 and TRBJ1-3; 10 nucleotides line up with TRBD1. CDR1 is SGHVS, CDR2 FQNEAQ, per germline. This CDR3 spans 17 amino acids. With V trimmed by 5 bases and J by 4 bases, 11 bases remained unmatched. CDR3 residues: CASSPAWDRGRGNTIYF. CDR3 coding DNA: TGTGCCAGCAGCCCGGCGTGGGACAGGGGTAGGGGAAACACCATATATTTT. The variable domain in full, with the rest retrieved from reference TRBV7-8 and TRBJ1-3, is GAGVSQSPRYKVAKRGQDVALRCDPISGHVSLFWYQQALGQGPEFLTYFQNEAQLDKSGLPSDRFFAERPEGSVSTLKIQRTQQEDSAVYLCASSPAWDRGRGNTIYFGEGSWLTVV.

Relative to its sample, this clone is medium-sized. J is TRBJ2-7 and V is TRBV2, with TRBD2 identical over 11 bases. CDR3 length: 16 residues. Germline trimming cut 6 bases from V and 6 bases from J; bases unmatched to any gene: 13. Looked up from germline, CDR1 is SNHLY and CDR2 is FYNNEI. The CDR3 DNA reads TGTGCCAGCAGGAAAGAATTACTAGCGGGAGTTCGCGAGCAGTACTTC. Encoded protein: CASRKELLAGVREQYF.

This chain connects TRBV7-2 to TRBJ2-1; D gene uncertain. The CDR3 runs 14 residues. Germline assignment: CDR1 SGHTA and CDR2 FQGNSA. Trimming cost V 6 bases and J 5 bases, with 14 bases left between them. CDR3 residues: CASSYIGSNNEQFF. The CDR3 nucleotides read TGTGCCAGCAGTTATATCGGGTCGAACAATGAGCAGTTCTTC.